The present entry profiles one T cell receptor beta chain with its context. Antigen specificity is unknown. The sample belongs to a study of CD8+ T cells in alopecia areata. Study-wide findings and caveats: Researchers report lesional scalp, most notably alopecia totalis/universalis, outstripped normal scalp in clonality.

Extraction of RNA preceded its reverse transcription into cDNA, which served as the sequencing template. Some clones are missing from TCRdb's copy, which holds only in-frame ones; the method was immunoSEQ multiplex PCR. The sample yields roughly 120,000 clones, 55% to 80% seen once. Sorting of PBMCs yielded the CD4+ and CD8+ T cells. The sequencing input was CD4+ T cells sorted from blood. The TCR originated in a human donor in good health.

The CDR3 is CASRTGTDYGYTF. The CDR3 bases are TGTGCCAGCAGGACCGGGACAGACTATGGCTACACCTTC. This rearrangement joins TRBV6-5 to TRBJ1-2, with 7 nucleotides matching TRBD1. In germline, CDR1 is MNHEY, CDR2 SVGAGI. The CDR3 sequence is 13 residues long. The J segment lost 3 bases and the V segment lost 6 bases, leaving 4 bases of the junction unmatched.